The 22 T cell receptor beta chains below all came from one sample that was sequenced in a study of blood T cell repertoires in COVID-19. Measured with immunoSEQ multiplex PCR; TCRdb has only the in-frame clones, and not every one. This sample has approximately 160,000 clones; roughly 80% occur once, and the top ten carry 4% to 4.5%. Sequencing was carried out using PBMCs or T cells enriched from blood (not recorded which). Every receptor here comes from a woman between 45 and 60 years old who had recovered from COVID-19.

This clone has a handful of counts. The CDR3 spells CASTPGEAFF. The CDR3 DNA sequence: TGTGCCAGCACCCCGGGTGAAGCTTTCTTT. This rearrangement joins TRBV7-9 to TRBJ1-1; D remains ambiguous. The V and J ends lost 7 bases and 7 bases respectively, with 7 bases between them. Germline V gene lookup returns CDR1 SEHNR and CDR2 FQNEAQ (reference sequence). The CDR3 spans 10 residues.

The rearrangement joins TRBV28 to TRBJ2-5; 9 positions agree with TRBD2. Trimming removed 5 bases from V and 4 bases from J; junction bases left unmatched: 8. The CDR3 length is 15 residues. The V gene's germline CDR1 is MDHEN and CDR2 SYDVKM. CDR3 sequence: CASSPLGAGGETQYF. The CDR3 DNA reads as TGTGCCAGCAGTCCCCTCGGAGCGGGAGGAGAGACCCAGTACTTC.

The chain is built from TRBV11-3 and TRBJ2-4, with 9 bases matching TRBD1. J lost 8 bases, V lost 0 bases, and 11 bases had no gene match. The CDR3 loop spans 17 amino acids. From germline, CDR1 is SGHNT and CDR2 YENEEA. CDR3 nucleotide sequence: TGTGCCAGCAGCTTAGATGGTCCGGGACAGGGTGCAGACATTCAGTACTTC. The encoded protein is CASSLDGPGQGADIQYF. Full variable domain (missing parts from reference TRBV11-3 and TRBJ2-4): EAGVVQSPRYKIIEKKQPVAFWCNPISGHNTLYWYLQNLGQGPELLIRYENEEAVDDSQLPKDRFSAERLKGVDSTLKIQPAELGDSAVYLCASSLDGPGQGADIQYFGAGTRLSVL.

The chain couples TRBV10-1 to TRBJ2-1; 7 nucleotides line up with TRBD1. Germline CDR1 and CDR2: WNHNN and SYGVQD (reference sequence). The length of the CDR3 is 13 residues. V lost 6 bases and J lost 9; bases outside the gene matches: 8. The CDR3 DNA reads as TGCGCCAGCAGAGGCCAGGGGGTGAGTGAGCAGTTCTTC. It is translated as CASRGQGVSEQFF.

There are a few counts of this clone. This chain joins TRBV5-5 and TRBJ2-2; 7 bases line up with TRBD2. Losses at the gene ends were 3 bases for V and 0 bases for J; bases not matched to a gene: 5. The CDR3 consists of 16 residues. CDR1 and CDR2 (germline): SGHKS, YYEKEE (reference sequence). The CDR3 here is CASSSSTSSNTGELFF. The CDR3 coding sequence is TGTGCCAGCAGCTCATCGACTAGCTCGAACACCGGGGAGCTGTTTTTT.

The rearrangement links TRBV6-2 or TRBV6-3 to TRBJ2-7; 11 positions agree with TRBD2. Germline lookup yields CDR1 MNHEY and CDR2 SVGEGT. The CDR3 covers 14 residues. V lost 5 bases and J lost 3; bases outside the gene matches: 3. The CDR3 region is CASSPGTSGYEQYV. Here the CDR3 DNA reads TGTGCCAGCAGTCCCGGGACTAGCGGCTACGAGCAGTACGTC.

This clone was found once. J is TRBJ1-4 and V is TRBV6-5; TRBD1 aligns across 8 bases. The length of the CDR3 is 15 residues. The junction had 5 bases not matched to a gene; V was cut back by 0 bases and J by 8 bases. Germline V gives CDR1 MNHEY, CDR2 SVGAGI. The CDR3 here is CASSYSDRVKEKLFF. CDR3 DNA sequence: TGTGCCAGCAGTTACTCGGACAGGGTAAAAGAAAAACTGTTTTTT.

The genes are TRBV10-3 and TRBJ2-7; 8 bases map to TRBD1. Per the germline V gene, CDR1 is ENHRY and CDR2 is SYGVKD. Unmatched junction bases numbered 4, after V lost 5 bases and J lost 7 bases. This CDR3 spans 12 amino acids. This chain's CDR3 is CAISRQGMEQYV. As DNA, the CDR3 is TGTGCCATCAGTCGACAGGGGATGGAGCAGTACGTC.

The chain links TRBV5-1 to TRBJ1-1, with unresolved D. Trimming removed 2 bases at V and 5 bases at J, with 10 bases between. Germline assignment: CDR1 SGHRS and CDR2 YFSETQ. This CDR3 is built from 13 residues. The CDR3 here is CASSLRLATEAFF. For the CDR3, the DNA is TGCGCCAGCAGCTTAAGGCTAGCGACTGAAGCTTTCTTT.

The chain joins TRBV30 to TRBJ1-1; D uncertain. CDR1 and CDR2 from the germline V gene are GTSNPN and SVGIG (reference sequence). Trimming shortened V by 0 bases and J by 0 bases, and 11 bases separated the two germline ends. The CDR3 sequence is 15 residues long. The CDR3 nucleotides read TGTGCCTGGAGTGTTAGTTGGGCCATGAACACTGAAGCTTTCTTT. This gives the protein CAWSVSWAMNTEAFF.

This chain uses TRBV7-9 with TRBJ1-3; D is undetermined. CDR3 length equals 14 residues. CDR1 is SEHNR and CDR2 is FQNEAQ in the germline V gene (reference sequence). V shed 4 bases and J shed 0 bases, with 7 bases lying between them. CDR3 loop: CASSYPGSGNTIYF. The CDR3 nucleotides read TGTGCCAGCAGCTACCCCGGCTCTGGAAACACCATATATTTT.

The V gene is TRBV12-3 or TRBV12-4, the J gene TRBJ1-5; D ambiguous. The CDR3 runs 13 residues. Trimming took 4 bases from V and 6 from J, leaving 10 bases between them. CDR3 amino acids: CASSSTGGQPQHF. The DNA of the CDR3 is TGTGCCAGCAGTTCGACTGGAGGTCAGCCCCAGCATTTT.

The chain carries TRBV6-5 and TRBJ1-6; 7 positions agree with TRBD1. The germline V gene encodes CDR1 MNHEY and CDR2 SVGAGI. CDR3 length: 14 residues. The V and J ends lost 8 bases and 9 bases, in that order; junction bases with no gene match: 10. The CDR3 region is CASSGTGVSSPLHF. As DNA, the CDR3 is TGTGCCAGCTCAGGCACAGGGGTGAGTTCACCCCTCCACTTT.

This chain links TRBV7-7 with TRBJ2-1; tentative D call: TRBD2 (5 bases). CDR3 length equals 13 residues. Germline V gene lookup returns CDR1 SSHAT and CDR2 FNYEAQ (reference sequence). Trimming shortened V by 5 bases and J by 10 bases, and 15 bases separated the two germline ends. The CDR3 DNA reads TGTGCCAGCAGCCCTGCCTTAACGGGGGAGCAGTTCTTC. Its translation is CASSPALTGEQFF.

The chain recombines TRBV30 with TRBJ2-3, with D maybe TRBD2 (6 bases). This CDR3 has 15 amino acids. CDR1 is GTSNPN, CDR2 SVGIG, per germline (reference sequence). Deletions cut 2 bases from V and 1 base from J, with 13 bases between. The CDR3 spells CAWSLLGEGTDTQYF. DNA of the CDR3: TGTGCCTGGAGTTTGTTGGGGGAGGGCACAGATACGCAGTATTTT.

Notes on this clone: The sample contains more than one DNA sequence encoding this CDR3. The chain uses TRBV11-2 and TRBJ1-3; no definite D call. CDR1 is SGHAT and CDR2 is FQNNGV in the germline V gene. Trimming took 0 bases from V and 4 from J, leaving 4 bases between them. This CDR3 spans 13 amino acids. This CDR3 reads CASSLDLGNTIYF. The DNA for the CDR3 is TGTGCCAGCAGCTTAGATCTGGGAAACACCATATATTTT.

This clone has at least ten counts. The J gene is TRBJ2-7, the V gene TRBV5-1; 7 bases align to TRBD1. Per the germline V gene, CDR1 is SGHRS and CDR2 is YFSETQ. The J segment lost 0 bases and the V segment lost 1 base, leaving 4 bases of the junction unmatched. The CDR3 runs 15 residues. CDR3 DNA: TGCGCCAGCAGCTTGACAGGGGATAGCTCCTACGAGCAGTACGTC. Amino acid sequence: CASSLTGDSSYEQYV.

The chain uses TRBV3-1 (or the pseudogene TRBV3-2) and TRBJ2-5, with TRBD2 matching over 9 bases. This CDR3 has 17 amino acids. The germline V gene has CDR1 LGHDT and CDR2 YNNKEL (reference sequence). J gave up 6 bases and V 0 bases, and 11 bases lay outside the gene matches. CDR3 sequence reads: CASSQDSRGGPPQTQYF. For the CDR3, the DNA is TGTGCCAGCAGCCAAGATTCGCGGGGGGGCCCCCCGCAGACCCAGTACTTC.

The chain carries TRBV7-2 and TRBJ1-2; tentative D call: TRBD1 (5 bases). Germline values: CDR1 SGHTA, CDR2 FQGNSA. Trimming stripped 5 bases from V and 13 bases from J, with 20 bases between. This CDR3 comprises 13 residues. The CDR3 DNA reads as TGTGCCAGCAGCCTGCGGGGGGGACGGATCCTCACCTTC. It codes for CASSLRGGRILTF.

The chain joins TRBV5-1 to TRBJ2-5, with D perhaps matching TRBD1 (5 bases). V lost 4 bases and J lost 1, with 17 bases in between. The CDR3 has 16 amino acids. Germline V gene sequence: CDR1 SGHRS, CDR2 YFSETQ. The DNA for the CDR3 is TGCGCCAGCAGCAGGGGTATGGGAAGTATCCAAGAGACCCAGTACTTC. Its protein is CASSRGMGSIQETQYF.

A single count supports this clone. The chain combines TRBV20-1 with TRBJ1-4, with TRBD1 matching over 7 bases. This CDR3 is built from 11 residues. Unmatched junction bases numbered 1, after V lost 5 bases and J lost 7 bases. Germline CDR1 is DFQATT and CDR2 is SNEGSKA (reference sequence). The CDR3 region is CSAHRGEKLFF. The CDR3 nucleotides are TGCAGTGCTCACAGGGGTGAAAAACTGTTTTTT.

V is TRBV28 and J is TRBJ1-1; D gene unclear. The germline gives CDR1 MDHEN, CDR2 SYDVKM. The CDR3 consists of 14 residues. V dropped 6 bases and J dropped 5 bases, with 16 bases sitting between them. Here the CDR3 reads CASSPGRVGTEAFF. The CDR3 DNA is TGTGCCAGCAGCCCCGGGAGGGTTGGTACTGAAGCTTTCTTT.